The next 6 T cell receptor beta chains were all read from a single sample in a study of T cell responses to AZD1222 COVID-19 vaccine. Sequenced by immunoSEQ multiplex PCR; TCRdb stores in-frame clones only, minus some. The data contain about 110,000 clones, roughly 90% of them singletons. Here the sequenced sample was peripheral blood, taken on day 0 of AZD1222 vaccination. The receptors shown here come from an adult in good health.

This sequence joins TRBV7-9 and TRBJ1-1; TRBD1 might be the D (6 bases). The germline V and J ends were trimmed by 5 bases and 4 bases, with 14 bases remaining between them. The CDR3 runs 14 residues. Germline values: CDR1 SEHNR, CDR2 FQNEAQ (reference sequence). In DNA form, the CDR3 reads TGTGCCAGCAGCCCAGGGGCAGGCAGCACTGAAGCTTTCTTT. It translates to CASSPGAGSTEAFF. Variable domain in full (rest from reference TRBV7-9 and TRBJ1-1): DTGVSQNPRHKITKRGQNVTFRCDPISEHNRLYWYRQTLGQGPEFLTYFQNEAQLEKSRLLSDRFSAERPKGSFSTLEIQRTEQGDSAMYLCASSPGAGSTEAFFGQGTRLTVV.

The CDR3 spells CASSFRIGYNYGYTF. In DNA, the CDR3 is TGTGCCAGCAGCTTTCGGATAGGCTACAACTATGGCTACACCTTC. The chain has TRBV5-4 and TRBJ1-2; D unresolved. CDR1 and CDR2 from the germline V gene are SGHNT and YYREEE (reference sequence). There are 15 residues in the CDR3. Trimming pared 2 bases from V and 2 bases from J, leaving 13 bases between.

This sequence joins TRBV6-5 and TRBJ1-3; D is perhaps TRBD1 (5 bases). The CDR3 sequence is 14 residues long. V was pared by 2 bases and J by 4 bases, with 9 bases between. CDR1 MNHEY and CDR2 SVGAGI come from the germline V gene. CDR3 nucleotide sequence: TGTGCCAGCAGTTACCATGGGGGAGGAAACACCATATATTTT. It specifies CASSYHGGGNTIYF.

In its sample, this clone was seen once. This chain connects TRBV7-8 to TRBJ2-1; the D gene is possibly TRBD2 (6 bases). CDR1 is SGHVS and CDR2 is FQNEAQ in the germline V gene. Trimming removed 3 bases from V and 4 bases from J, with 13 bases in between. The CDR3 is made up of 15 amino acids. The DNA for the CDR3 is TGTGCCAGCAGCTTCCGGGACTGGGAATACAATGAGCAGTTCTTC. It specifies CASSFRDWEYNEQFF.

The rearrangement joins TRBV6-5 to TRBJ2-1; no clear D. This CDR3 has 12 amino acids. V shed 6 bases and J shed 3 bases, with 6 bases lying between them. Looked up from germline, CDR1 is MNHEY and CDR2 is SVGAGI. CDR3: CASRQRYNEQFF. The CDR3 nucleotides are TGTGCCAGCAGGCAACGCTACAATGAGCAGTTCTTC.

The chain uses TRBV5-6 and TRBJ2-2, with 8 nucleotides matching TRBD1. Germline-derived CDR1 and CDR2 are SGHDT and YYEEEE. The CDR3 sequence is 16 residues long. V trimming: 0 bases; J trimming: 7 bases; junction bases outside the gene matches: 8. The CDR3 spells CASSLDQGARGGELFF. DNA for the CDR3: TGTGCCAGCAGCTTGGATCAGGGGGCAAGGGGCGGGGAGCTGTTTTTT.